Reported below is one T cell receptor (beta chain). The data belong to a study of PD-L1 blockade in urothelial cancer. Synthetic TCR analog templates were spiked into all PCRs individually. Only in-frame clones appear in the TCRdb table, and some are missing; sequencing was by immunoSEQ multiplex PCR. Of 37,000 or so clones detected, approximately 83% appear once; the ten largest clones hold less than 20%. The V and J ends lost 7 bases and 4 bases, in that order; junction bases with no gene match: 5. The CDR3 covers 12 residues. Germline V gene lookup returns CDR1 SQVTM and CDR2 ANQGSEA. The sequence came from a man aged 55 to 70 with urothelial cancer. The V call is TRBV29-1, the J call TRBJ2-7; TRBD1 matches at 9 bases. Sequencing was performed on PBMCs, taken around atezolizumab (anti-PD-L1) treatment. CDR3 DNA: TGCAGCGGGGGACAGGGCGTGTACGAGCAGTACTTC. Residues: CSGGQGVYEQYF.